This T cell receptor (beta chain) was sequenced for a study of brain T cells in children with intractable seizures. Documented time point: blood from clinic visit 5 months post-surgery; TSC patient then seizure free. The sequenced cases were selected for having the highest brain T cell transcript signatures. Before surgery, patients took at least one anti-epileptic drug. Germline V CDR1 and CDR2: SGHDN, FVKESK. Trimming stripped 5 bases from V and 4 bases from J, with 9 bases between. There are 13 residues in the CDR3. The table came from immunoSEQ multiplex PCR; TCRdb's copy has only in-frame clones and leaves some out. The data contain 340,000 or so clones, 85% to 95% of them singletons.

The V gene is TRBV14, the J gene TRBJ1-3, with no clear D. The sequence came from a boy in the first two years of life with tuberous sclerosis and intractable seizures. This specimen was peripheral blood, taken approximately 5 months after surgery. CDR3 loop: CASSGVRGNTIYF. The DNA for the CDR3 is TGTGCCAGCAGCGGGGTACGGGGAAACACCATATATTTT.